These 25 T cell receptor beta chains originate from one sample sequenced in a study of blood T cells in healthy people across ages. The second PCR ran roughly 7 to 12 cycles with a sample-barcoded 5' primer and J-beta primers. Each CDR3 protein gets one entry after TCRdb re-called the 5' RACE reads with MiXCR. This sample has hundreds of thousands of distinct CDR3 sequences, with approximately 48% found just once. Sequenced: blood. The source is a man between 60 and 75 years old in good health.

This clonotype was seen a handful of times. The V call is TRBV7-9, the J call TRBJ2-7; 8 nucleotides agree with TRBD1. Per germline, CDR1 SEHNR and CDR2 FQNEAQ (reference sequence). CDR3 length: 18 amino acids. V dropped 4 bases and J dropped 0; count of bases not matched to a gene: 14. CDR3 coding DNA: TGTGCCAGCAGCTCTAGTGACCTGGGACAGGATAACTCCTACGAGCAGTACTTC. Translated: CASSSSDLGQDNSYEQYF. Using reference TRBV7-9 and TRBJ2-7 for the parts outside the CDR3, the full variable domain is DTGVSQNPRHKITKRGQNVTFRCDPISEHNRLYWYRQTLGQGPEFLTYFQNEAQLEKSRLLSDRFSAERPKGSFSTLEIQRTEQGDSAMYLCASSSSDLGQDNSYEQYFGPGTRLTVT.

In this sample, this clonotype turned up a few times. The V call is TRBV29-1, the J call TRBJ2-7; D might be TRBD1 (5 bases). CDR1 and CDR2 (germline): SQVTM, ANQGSEA. The V end lost 7 bases, the J end lost 0 bases, and 10 bases lay between the germline ends. The CDR3 has 12 residues. The CDR3 reads CSAATDSYEQYF. DNA of the CDR3: TGCAGCGCTGCGACAGACTCCTACGAGCAGTACTTC.

This clonotype was detected only a few times. The chain carries TRBV7-9 and TRBJ2-2; D may be TRBD1 (6 bases). The CDR3 sequence is 16 residues long. V was shortened by 6 bases and J by 0 bases, with 14 bases between the two germline ends. The germline gives CDR1 SEHNR, CDR2 FQNEAQ (reference sequence). This chain's CDR3 is CASSSRQESNTGELFF. The CDR3 DNA follows: TGTGCCAGCAGTTCCCGACAGGAGTCGAACACCGGGGAGCTGTTTTTT.

The CDR3 protein is CASSLREQGGLGYTF. The CDR3 nucleotides read TGTGCCAGCAGTTTACGCGAGCAAGGGGGCTTGGGCTACACCTTC. The chain couples TRBV12-3 or TRBV12-4 to TRBJ1-2; 7 bases map to TRBD1. CDR3 length equals 15 residues. Trimming removed 2 bases from V and 8 bases from J; junction bases left unmatched: 11.

The V and J genes are TRBV6-5 and TRBJ2-3, with 7 positions matching TRBD2. V was pared by 6 bases and J by 1 base, with 10 bases of the junction left unmatched. The CDR3 covers 16 residues. Germline assignment: CDR1 MNHEY and CDR2 SVGAGI. Here the CDR3 DNA reads TGTGCCAGCAGCCAAATCGGGGGGACCCGCACAGATACGCAGTATTTT. It translates to CASSQIGGTRTDTQYF.

The chain uses TRBV12-3 or TRBV12-4 and TRBJ2-3; 7 nucleotides agree with TRBD2. Trimming at V came to 6 bases and at J to 6 bases, leaving 9 bases not matched to a gene. CDR3 length: 14 residues. Here the CDR3 reads CASSERRESDTQYF. The CDR3, as DNA: TGTGCCAGCAGCGAACGGCGGGAGAGCGATACGCAGTATTTT.

The table lists this clonotype with a count of one. This chain links TRBV2 with TRBJ2-7; possible D gene TRBD1, 6 bases. Germline V gene sequence: CDR1 SNHLY, CDR2 FYNNEI. The CDR3 covers 15 residues. V was shortened by 6 bases and J by 1 base, with 16 bases between the two germline ends. The CDR3 is CASSPPGRGSYEQYF. CDR3 nucleotides: TGTGCCAGCAGCCCTCCGGGCAGGGGATCCTACGAGCAGTACTTC.

The chain is built from TRBV7-9 and TRBJ1-1, with D maybe TRBD1 (5 bases). CDR1 is SEHNR, CDR2 FQNEAQ, per germline (reference sequence). With 1 base removed from V and 0 bases from J, the gap between germline ends came to 12 bases. This CDR3 is 16 amino acids long. CDR3 nucleotide sequence: TGTGCCAGCAGCTTAGGAACAGGAATAATGAACACTGAAGCTTTCTTT. It is translated as CASSLGTGIMNTEAFF.

This clonotype was picked up a small number of times. The V and J genes are TRBV29-1 and TRBJ1-2, with D maybe TRBD1 (5 bases). This CDR3 contains 17 residues. CDR1 and CDR2 (germline): SQVTM, ANQGSEA. V lost 0 bases to trimming and J lost 5 bases, with 22 bases between them. Written as DNA, the CDR3 is TGCAGCGTTGAAGAGTACCGGGGCGTCCGAGGGGTTTATGGCTACACCTTC. This sequence encodes CSVEEYRGVRGVYGYTF.

The chain employs TRBV13 and TRBJ2-1; 14 bases agree with TRBD2. With 5 bases clipped from V and 7 bases from J, the junction kept 10 bases outside the gene matches. The length of the CDR3 is 17 residues. Germline V gives CDR1 PRHDT, CDR2 FYEKMQ (reference sequence). Written as DNA, the CDR3 is TGTGCCAGCAGCCCACCGACTAGCGGGGGGGTCCTTAATGAGCAGTTCTTC. Its protein product is CASSPPTSGGVLNEQFF. The variable domain in full, with the rest retrieved from reference TRBV13 and TRBJ2-1, is AAGVIQSPRHLIKEKRETATLKCYPIPRHDTVYWYQQGPGQDPQFLISFYEKMQSDKGSIPDRFSAQQFSDYHSELNMSSLELGDSALYFCASSPPTSGGVLNEQFFGPGTRLTVL.

CDR3 DNA: TGTGCCAGCAGCGCCAGGGTGAATGAGCAGTACTTC. It yields the protein CASSARVNEQYF. This chain links TRBV3-1 with TRBJ2-5; D possibly corresponds to TRBD1 (5 bases). The V and J ends lost 5 bases and 11 bases respectively, with 15 bases between them. CDR3 length: 12 residues. Germline CDR1 LGHDT, CDR2 YNNKEL (reference sequence).

The V call is TRBV7-9, the J call TRBJ1-1; TRBD1 matches at 7 bases. V was pared by 6 bases and J by 7 bases, with 11 bases of the junction left unmatched. This CDR3 is 14 amino acids long. Germline CDR1 and CDR2: SEHNR and FQNEAQ (reference sequence). The CDR3 spells CASSSGTATGEAFF. In nucleotides, the CDR3 is TGTGCCAGCAGTTCTGGGACAGCTACAGGTGAAGCTTTCTTT. Together with reference TRBV7-9 and TRBJ1-1, the CDR3 gives the full variable domain: DTGVSQNPRHKITKRGQNVTFRCDPISEHNRLYWYRQTLGQGPEFLTYFQNEAQLEKSRLLSDRFSAERPKGSFSTLEIQRTEQGDSAMYLCASSSGTATGEAFFGQGTRLTVV.

This clonotype was observed a few times. V and J are TRBV5-8 and TRBJ2-5; D perhaps matches TRBD2 (5 bases). This CDR3 has 14 amino acids. Germline V gene lookup returns CDR1 SGHTS and CDR2 YDEGEE. The ends were cut back, 4 bases at V and 5 bases at J, with 15 bases in the middle. CDR3 nucleotide sequence: TGTGCCAGCAGCAATTCTCTAGCAGAGGAGACCCAGTACTTC. Translating it yields CASSNSLAEETQYF. Looking up the rest from reference TRBV5-8 and TRBJ2-5 gives the full variable domain: EAGVTQSPTHLIKTRGQQATLRCSPISGHTSVYWYQQALGLGLQFLLWYDEGEERNRGNFPPRFSGRQFPNYSSELNVNALELEDSALYLCASSNSLAEETQYFGPGTRLLVL.

The chain has TRBV3-1 and TRBJ2-2, with D maybe TRBD1 (6 bases). V lost 1 base and J 0 bases, leaving 12 bases between the germline ends. The germline V gene encodes CDR1 LGHDT and CDR2 YNNKEL (reference sequence). The CDR3 loop spans 17 amino acids. The CDR3 DNA reads as TGTGCCAGCAGCCAAGCCTTTACAGGGACGAACACCGGGGAGCTGTTTTTT. Translation gives CASSQAFTGTNTGELFF.

This chain joins TRBV3-1 and TRBJ1-2; D ambiguous. V was clipped by 3 bases and J by 1 base, with 21 bases between them. Germline V gene lookup returns CDR1 LGHDT and CDR2 YNNKEL (reference sequence). The CDR3 covers 18 residues. The CDR3 loop is CASSQYPLRGDRNYGYTF. CDR3 nucleotide sequence: TGTGCCAGCAGCCAGTATCCTTTGCGGGGAGATCGTAACTATGGCTACACCTTC.

The J gene is TRBJ1-2, the V gene TRBV6-2 or TRBV6-3; D may be TRBD1 (6 bases). Germline assignment: CDR1 MNHEY and CDR2 SVGEGT. This CDR3 has 12 amino acids. V dropped 8 bases and J dropped 5 bases, with 12 bases sitting between them. The CDR3 sequence: CASARGQYGYTF. CDR3 in DNA: TGTGCCAGCGCCAGGGGACAATATGGCTACACCTTC.

CDR3 sequence (DNA): TGTGCCAGCAGTGACAGCCTGGGGAATGAGCAGTACTTC. Amino acid sequence: CASSDSLGNEQYF. The chain has TRBV6-5 and TRBJ2-5; tentative D call: TRBD1 (5 bases). The CDR3 consists of 13 residues. Per the germline V gene, CDR1 is MNHEY and CDR2 is SVGAGI. V was clipped by 5 bases and J by 11 bases, with 18 bases between them.

This sequence joins TRBV20-1 and TRBJ2-5, with 11 bases fitting TRBD2. V shed 3 bases, J shed 4 bases, and the junction held 10 bases outside the gene matches. Per germline, CDR1 DFQATT and CDR2 SNEGSKA (reference sequence). The CDR3 covers 16 residues. CDR3 DNA sequence: TGCAGTGCTAGGGGGGGCCGAACTAGCGGGGGAGAGACCCAGTACTTC. Translation: CSARGGRTSGGETQYF.

The chain joins TRBV3-1 to TRBJ1-2; D gene unclear. The V end lost 1 base, the J end lost 4 bases, and 13 bases lay between the germline ends. Germline values: CDR1 LGHDT, CDR2 YNNKEL (reference sequence). This CDR3 comprises 15 residues. The DNA of the CDR3 is TGTGCCAGCAGCCAAGGGCAGACCGGTAGCTATGGCTACACCTTC. Its protein is CASSQGQTGSYGYTF.

This sequence joins TRBV5-1 and TRBJ2-2, with D possibly matching TRBD1 (6 bases). V was trimmed by 2 bases and J by 7 bases, leaving 18 bases between them. There are 16 residues in the CDR3. The V gene's germline CDR1 is SGHRS and CDR2 YFSETQ. CDR3 sequence: CASSFSPGDGIGELFF. The DNA for the CDR3 is TGCGCCAGCAGCTTTAGTCCAGGGGACGGTATCGGGGAGCTGTTTTTT.

The rearrangement joins TRBV7-2 to TRBJ2-3; 14 bases match TRBD2. V shed 5 bases, J shed 0 bases, and the junction held 7 bases outside the gene matches. Per the germline V gene, CDR1 is SGHTA and CDR2 is FQGNSA. The CDR3 length is 18 residues. CDR3 sequence: CASSRGTSGGASTDTQYF. For the CDR3, the DNA is TGTGCCAGCAGCCGAGGGACTAGCGGGGGAGCTAGCACAGATACGCAGTATTTT.

V is TRBV7-9 and J is TRBJ2-7, with no clear D. V was clipped by 0 bases and J by 12 bases, with 12 bases between them. CDR1 and CDR2 (germline): SEHNR, FQNEAQ (reference sequence). The CDR3 has 12 amino acids. The CDR3 sequence is CASSLALSEAYF. The CDR3 DNA reads as TGTGCCAGCAGCTTAGCGCTGAGCGAGGCGTACTTC. Full variable domain (missing parts from reference TRBV7-9 and TRBJ2-7): DTGVSQNPRHKITKRGQNVTFRCDPISEHNRLYWYRQTLGQGPEFLTYFQNEAQLEKSRLLSDRFSAERPKGSFSTLEIQRTEQGDSAMYLCASSLALSEAYFGPGTRLTVT.

This chain uses TRBV6-1 with TRBJ1-2; D is perhaps TRBD1 (5 bases). There are 15 residues in the CDR3. Germline CDR1 and CDR2: MNHNS and SASEGT. Trimming pared 3 bases from V and 7 bases from J, leaving 18 bases between. This CDR3 is CASSDPRAQGRGYTF. CDR3 coding DNA: TGTGCCAGCAGTGACCCCAGGGCCCAGGGACGTGGCTACACCTTC.

The rearrangement links TRBV20-1 to TRBJ2-7; 7 bases are shared with TRBD2. Losses at the gene ends were 5 bases for V and 3 bases for J; bases not matched to a gene: 10. CDR3 size: 14 residues. The germline V gene has CDR1 DFQATT and CDR2 SNEGSKA (reference sequence). The DNA for the CDR3 is TGCAGTGCTGAACCCAGGACTAGTAGCTACGAGCAGTACTTC. Translation gives CSAEPRTSSYEQYF.

This clonotype showed up just a few times. V usage is TRBV6-6 and J usage is TRBJ1-2, with 8 bases lining up with TRBD1. The V and J ends lost 7 bases and 3 bases, in that order; junction bases with no gene match: 10. The V gene's germline CDR1 is MNHNY and CDR2 SVGAGI (reference sequence). This CDR3 has 15 amino acids. The CDR3 reads CASTLKTGEYYGYTF. DNA of the CDR3: TGTGCCAGCACCCTTAAGACAGGGGAGTACTATGGCTACACCTTC.